The present T cell receptor (beta chain) was sequenced within a study of blood T cell repertoires in COVID-19. Ages ranged from about 18 to 89 years, with residence in around 24 US areas. Participants' reported clinical history set cohort assignment. Two negative PCRs, clearance, or symptom resolution had been documented for recovered Cohort 3 donors. As handled by the study authors: Amplification of reference gene primers provided the estimated nucleated cell counts. This table comes from immunoSEQ multiplex PCR, and its TCRdb copy is limited to in-frame clones, with some not included. The V and J calls and clone size come from that table; D and trimming were worked out from the DNA. The table includes 150,000 to 200,000 clones, around four fifths detected once. V lost 5 bases to trimming and J lost 4 bases; unmatched junction nucleotides: 11. The CDR3 loop spans 17 amino acids. Germline V gene data show CDR1 as MNHEY and CDR2 as SMNVEV (reference sequence).

The TCR sequence derives from a woman aged 55-69 years who had recovered from COVID-19. Specimen: PBMCs or T cells enriched from blood (not recorded which). The V call is TRBV27, the J call TRBJ2-5; 12 nucleotides match TRBD2. CDR3 nucleotide sequence: TGTGCCAGCAGTCCCCAACCCGGGACTAGCGGGCGAGAGACCCAGTACTTC. Protein product: CASSPQPGTSGRETQYF.